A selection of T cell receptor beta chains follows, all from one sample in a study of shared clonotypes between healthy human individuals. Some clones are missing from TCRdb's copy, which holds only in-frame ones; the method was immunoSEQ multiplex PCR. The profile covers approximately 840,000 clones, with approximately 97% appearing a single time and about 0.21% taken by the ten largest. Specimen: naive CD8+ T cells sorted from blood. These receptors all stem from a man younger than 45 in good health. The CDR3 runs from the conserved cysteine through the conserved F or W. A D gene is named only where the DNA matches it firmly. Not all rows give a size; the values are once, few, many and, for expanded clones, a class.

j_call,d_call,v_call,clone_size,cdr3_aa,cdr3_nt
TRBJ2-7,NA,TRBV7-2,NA,CASSSSRTNSYEQYF,TGTGCCAGCAGCTCCTCTCGGACTAACTCCTACGAGCAGTACTTC
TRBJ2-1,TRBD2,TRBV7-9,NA,CASSFLAGGRYNEQFF,TGTGCCAGCAGCTTTTTAGCGGGAGGCCGCTACAATGAGCAGTTCTTC
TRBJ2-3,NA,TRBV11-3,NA,CASSSYSTDTQYF,TGTGCCAGCAGTTCTTACAGCACAGATACGCAGTATTTT
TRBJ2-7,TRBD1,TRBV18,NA,CASSPRDRNYEQYF,TGTGCCAGCTCACCCCGGGACAGGAACTACGAGCAGTACTTC
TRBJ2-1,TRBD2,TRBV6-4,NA,CASSPLAGGPSGYNEQFF,TGTGCCAGCAGCCCACTAGCGGGAGGGCCCTCCGGGTACAATGAGCAGTTCTTC
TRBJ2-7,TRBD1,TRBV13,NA,CASSAIDRANEQYF,TGTGCCAGCAGCGCAATAGACAGGGCCAACGAGCAGTACTTC
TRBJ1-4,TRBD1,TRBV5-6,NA,CASSLGTGVKLFF,TGTGCCAGCAGCTTGGGTACAGGGGTGAAACTGTTTTTT
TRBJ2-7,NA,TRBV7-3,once,CASSSLGTKGYEQYF,TGTGCCAGCAGCTCGCTTGGGACAAAAGGTTACGAGCAGTACTTC
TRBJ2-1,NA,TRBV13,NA,CASSPVGGGSYNEQFF,TGTGCCAGCAGCCCGGTAGGAGGAGGCTCCTACAATGAGCAGTTCTTC
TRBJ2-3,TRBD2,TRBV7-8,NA,CASKRLAGGSDTQYF,TGTGCCAGCAAAAGACTAGCGGGAGGTTCAGATACGCAGTATTTT
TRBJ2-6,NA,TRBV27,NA,CASSPGGPGANVLTF,TGTGCCAGCAGCCCCGGGGGGCCTGGGGCCAACGTCCTGACTTTC
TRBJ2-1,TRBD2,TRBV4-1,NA,CASSHSAGGNEQFF,TGCGCCAGCAGCCACTCAGCGGGAGGGAATGAGCAGTTCTTC
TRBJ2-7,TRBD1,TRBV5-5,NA,CASSLRPGGASYEQYF,TGTGCCAGCAGCCTGAGGCCAGGGGGCGCTTCCTACGAGCAGTACTTC
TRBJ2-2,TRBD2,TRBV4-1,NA,CASSPGTSGNTGELFF,TGCGCCAGCAGCCCTGGGACTAGCGGGAACACCGGGGAGCTGTTTTTT
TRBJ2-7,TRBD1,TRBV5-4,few,CASSSGQGAYEQYF,TGTGCCAGCAGCTCGGGACAGGGAGCCTACGAGCAGTACTTC